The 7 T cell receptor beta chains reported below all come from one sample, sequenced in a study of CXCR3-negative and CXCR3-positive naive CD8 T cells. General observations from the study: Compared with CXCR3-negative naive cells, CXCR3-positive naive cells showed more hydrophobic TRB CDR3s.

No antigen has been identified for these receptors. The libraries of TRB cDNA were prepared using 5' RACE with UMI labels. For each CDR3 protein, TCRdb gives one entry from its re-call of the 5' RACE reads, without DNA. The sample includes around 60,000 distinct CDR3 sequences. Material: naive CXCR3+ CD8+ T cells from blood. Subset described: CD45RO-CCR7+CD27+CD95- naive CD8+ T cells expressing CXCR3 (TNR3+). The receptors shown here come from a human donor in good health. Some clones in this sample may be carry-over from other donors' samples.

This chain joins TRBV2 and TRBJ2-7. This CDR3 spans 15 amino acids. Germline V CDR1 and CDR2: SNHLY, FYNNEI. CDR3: CASSEFRPSSYEQYF.

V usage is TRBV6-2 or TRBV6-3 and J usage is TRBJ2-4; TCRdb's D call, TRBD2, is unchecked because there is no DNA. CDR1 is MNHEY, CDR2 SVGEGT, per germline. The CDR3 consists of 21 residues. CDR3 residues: CASSYLPRTSGGDLAKNIQYF.

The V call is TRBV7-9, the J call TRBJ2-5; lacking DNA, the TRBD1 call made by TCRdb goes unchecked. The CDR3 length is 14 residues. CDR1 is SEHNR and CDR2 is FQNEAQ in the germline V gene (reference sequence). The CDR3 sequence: CASSLGDDLETQYF.

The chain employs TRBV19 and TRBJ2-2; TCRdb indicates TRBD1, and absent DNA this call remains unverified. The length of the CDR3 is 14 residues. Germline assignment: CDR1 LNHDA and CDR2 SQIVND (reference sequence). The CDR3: CASFDRANTGELFF.

The CDR3 spells CASTLLRPIGGELFF. The chain carries TRBV28 and TRBJ2-2; TCRdb picks TRBD1, but there is no DNA to check that call. Germline loops: CDR1 MDHEN, CDR2 SYDVKM. There are 15 residues in the CDR3.

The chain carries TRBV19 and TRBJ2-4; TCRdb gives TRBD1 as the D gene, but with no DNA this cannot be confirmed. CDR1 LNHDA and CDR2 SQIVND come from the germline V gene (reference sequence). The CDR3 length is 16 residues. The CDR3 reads CASSIPSGTGRNIQYF. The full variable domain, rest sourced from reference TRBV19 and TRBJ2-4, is DGGITQSPKYLFRKEGQNVTLSCEQNLNHDAMYWYRQDPGQGLRLIYYSQIVNDFQKGDIAEGYSVSREKKESFPLTVTSAQKNPTAFYLCASSIPSGTGRNIQYFGAGTRLSVL.

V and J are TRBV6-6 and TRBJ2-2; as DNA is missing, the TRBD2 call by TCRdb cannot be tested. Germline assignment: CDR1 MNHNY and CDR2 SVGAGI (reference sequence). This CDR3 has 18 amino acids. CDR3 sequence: CASSYSEFTSGGDGELFF.